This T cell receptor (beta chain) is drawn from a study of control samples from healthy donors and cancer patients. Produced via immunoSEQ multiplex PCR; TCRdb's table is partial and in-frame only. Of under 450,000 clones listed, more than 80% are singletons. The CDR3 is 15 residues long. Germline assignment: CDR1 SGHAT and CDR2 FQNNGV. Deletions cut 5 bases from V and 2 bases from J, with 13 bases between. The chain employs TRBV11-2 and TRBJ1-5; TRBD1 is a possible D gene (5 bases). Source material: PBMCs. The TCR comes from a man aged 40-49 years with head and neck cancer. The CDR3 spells CASSRTGEGNQPQHF. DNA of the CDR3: TGTGCCAGCAGCCGGACGGGGGAGGGCAATCAGCCCCAGCATTTT.